These 14 T cell receptor beta chains share one sample of origin, sequenced in a study of radiation and T cells in renal cell carcinoma. The time point is: baseline pretreatment blood. This sample's treatment: 15 Gy SBRT to primary tumor, nephrectomy 4 weeks later. Measured with immunoSEQ multiplex PCR; TCRdb has only the in-frame clones, and not every one. This table holds 120,000 to 150,000 clones, over 65% found once. The material was blood, obtained from a patient whose treatment included radiotherapy and nephrectomy. Receptors were obtained from a woman aged 45 to 65 with renal cell carcinoma.

This chain uses TRBV30 with TRBJ2-7; no firm D call. Germline V lookup: CDR1 GTSNPN, CDR2 SVGIG (reference sequence). The CDR3 totals 12 residues. V lost 2 bases and J 9 bases, leaving 14 bases between the germline ends. CDR3 nucleotides: TGTGCCTGGAGTACGGCAGCAGTTGGGCAGTACTTC. It is translated as CAWSTAAVGQYF.

The chain links TRBV7-2 to TRBJ2-7; a possible D gene is TRBD2 (6 bases). V was clipped by 2 bases and J by 2 bases, with 10 bases between them. Per germline, CDR1 SGHTA and CDR2 FQGNSA. The CDR3 extends over 14 amino acids. The CDR3 spells CASSLFAGPYEQYF. The DNA of the CDR3 is TGTGCCAGCAGCTTATTTGCGGGGCCCTACGAGCAGTACTTC. Supplemented by reference TRBV7-2 and TRBJ2-7, the full variable domain reads GAGVSQSPSNKVTEKGKDVELRCDPISGHTALYWYRQSLGQGLEFLIYFQGNSAPDKSGLPSDRFSAERTGGSVSTLTIQRTQQEDSAVYLCASSLFAGPYEQYFGPGTRLTVT.

The rearrangement uses TRBV5-6 and TRBJ2-5; D could derive from TRBD1 or TRBD2 (5 bases each). V was clipped by 4 bases and J by 5 bases, with 9 bases between them. CDR1 is SGHDT and CDR2 is YYEEEE in the germline V gene. CDR3 size: 12 residues. CDR3 protein: CASSTEGETQYF. The CDR3 bases are TGTGCCAGCAGCACAGAGGGGGAGACCCAGTACTTC.

The V and J genes are TRBV27 and TRBJ2-2, with D possibly matching TRBD1 (5 bases). V was cut by 2 bases and J by 7 bases, with 14 bases left in between. CDR3 length: 15 residues. The germline gives CDR1 MNHEY, CDR2 SMNVEV (reference sequence). Here the CDR3 DNA reads TGTGCCAGCAGTTTACCCCCAGGGTTGGTCGGGGAGCTGTTTTTT. Its translation is CASSLPPGLVGELFF.

The rearrangement links TRBV7-2 to TRBJ2-2; 8 bases agree with TRBD1. V was clipped by 6 bases and J by 4 bases; unmatched bases: 4. CDR1 SGHTA and CDR2 FQGNSA come from the germline V gene. This CDR3 has 14 residues. CDR3 residues: CASRAQGATGELFF. As DNA, the CDR3 is TGTGCCAGCAGGGCGCAGGGGGCCACCGGGGAGCTGTTTTTT.

This clone was counted between two and nine times. V usage is TRBV5-1 and J usage is TRBJ2-1; no reliable D call. Trimming stripped 0 bases from V and 0 bases from J, with 7 bases between. Germline CDR1 and CDR2: SGHRS and YFSETQ. The CDR3 has 15 residues. CDR3 loop: CASSLDLGSYNEQFF. CDR3 coding DNA: TGCGCCAGCAGCTTGGACCTGGGCTCCTACAATGAGCAGTTCTTC.

By proportion, this clone is medium-sized. The genes are TRBV30 and TRBJ2-2; no firm D call. The CDR3 sequence is 13 residues long. Germline CDR1 GTSNPN, CDR2 SVGIG (reference sequence). Trimming removed 3 bases from V and 3 bases from J, with 8 bases in between. The CDR3 protein is CAWRGYYTGELFF. CDR3 in DNA: TGTGCCTGGAGGGGCTACTACACCGGGGAGCTGTTTTTT.

The V and J genes are TRBV2 and TRBJ1-2; D gene ambiguous. The CDR3 totals 12 residues. V was clipped by 6 bases and J by 6 bases, with 11 bases between them. The germline CDR1 and CDR2 sequences are SNHLY and FYNNEI. CDR3 sequence (DNA): TGTGCCAGCAGCTCCGGGCCGCATGGCTACACCTTC. This codes for CASSSGPHGYTF.

The chain combines TRBV27 with TRBJ2-2; 9 nucleotides align to TRBD1. This CDR3 is 16 amino acids long. The V and J ends lost 6 bases and 4 bases, in that order; junction bases with no gene match: 9. Germline-derived CDR1 and CDR2 are MNHEY and SMNVEV (reference sequence). CDR3 nucleotide sequence: TGTGCCAGCAGCCCCGGGGGACAGGGATTCACCGGGGAGCTGTTTTTT. It translates to CASSPGGQGFTGELFF.

The V call is TRBV6-5, the J call TRBJ2-7; 11 bases align to TRBD1. The germline V gene encodes CDR1 MNHEY and CDR2 SVGAGI. The ends lost 2 bases at V and 7 bases at J; junction bases unmatched: 7. The CDR3 is made up of 15 amino acids. The CDR3 here is CASSYVGTGGLEQYF. The CDR3 DNA is TGTGCCAGCAGTTACGTCGGGACAGGGGGTCTTGAGCAGTACTTC.

The rearrangement links TRBV5-6 to TRBJ2-7; D unresolved. V lost 2 bases and J 0 bases, leaving 9 bases between the germline ends. The CDR3 has 14 residues. Per the germline V gene, CDR1 is SGHDT and CDR2 is YYEEEE. The CDR3 loop is CASSLSGFSYEQYF. Written as DNA, the CDR3 is TGTGCCAGCAGCTTATCCGGGTTCTCCTACGAGCAGTACTTC.

The chain uses TRBV20-1 and TRBJ1-2; no clear D. Germline loops: CDR1 DFQATT, CDR2 SNEGSKA (reference sequence). The CDR3 extends over 8 amino acids. V was cut by 7 bases and J by 6 bases, with 3 bases left in between. The CDR3: CSVDGYTF. The CDR3 bases are TGCAGTGTGGATGGCTACACCTTC.

The V call is TRBV28, the J call TRBJ1-2; D uncertain. Germline V lookup: CDR1 MDHEN, CDR2 SYDVKM. The CDR3 sequence is 15 residues long. V lost 7 bases and J lost 6, with 21 bases in between. CDR3 nucleotide sequence: TGTGCCAGCACGCAGGCCACGGAGATGACCGATGGCTACACCTTC. Its protein product is CASTQATEMTDGYTF.

This sequence joins TRBV7-2 and TRBJ2-1, with TRBD2 matching over 13 bases. V lost 5 bases and J lost 6; bases outside the gene matches: 10. The germline V gene encodes CDR1 SGHTA and CDR2 FQGNSA. The CDR3 spans 17 residues. The CDR3 spells CASSLTSGGAAGNEQFF. The CDR3 nucleotides read TGTGCCAGCAGCCTCACTAGCGGGGGGGCAGCGGGCAATGAGCAGTTCTTC.